This entry features one TCR beta chain sequence. Its ends do not fully match the called genes, so a read error is possible. This record belongs to a study of T cells and Merkel cell carcinoma outcomes. The assay was immunoSEQ multiplex PCR, and TCRdb's table has in-frame clones only and misses some. The profile covers around 15,000 clones, with more than 75% appearing a single time and around 8% taken by the ten largest. The receptor was derived from a human donor with Merkel cell carcinoma. Source material: tumor tissue from Merkel cell carcinoma.

In DNA form, the CDR3 reads TGTGCCAGCTCACCCTCGGGACAGAGACCCCTTATCTTT. Encoded protein: CASSPSGQRPLIF. This chain joins TRBV18 and TRBJ2-3; TRBD1 matches 7 bases. Germline CDR1 KGHSH, CDR2 LQKENI. This CDR3 region has 13 residues.